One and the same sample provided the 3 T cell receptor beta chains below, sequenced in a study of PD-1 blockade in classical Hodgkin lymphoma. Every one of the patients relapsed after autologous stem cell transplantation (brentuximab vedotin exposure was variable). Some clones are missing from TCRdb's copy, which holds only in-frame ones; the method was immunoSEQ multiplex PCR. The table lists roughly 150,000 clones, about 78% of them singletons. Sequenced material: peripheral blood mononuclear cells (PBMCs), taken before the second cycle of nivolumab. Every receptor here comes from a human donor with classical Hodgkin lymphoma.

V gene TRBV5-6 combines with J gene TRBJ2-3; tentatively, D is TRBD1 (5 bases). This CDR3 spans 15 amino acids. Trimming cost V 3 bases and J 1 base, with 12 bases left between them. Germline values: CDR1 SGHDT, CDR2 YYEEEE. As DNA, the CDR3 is TGTGCCAGCAGCTGGGGCCGATGGGGCACAGATACGCAGTATTTT. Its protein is CASSWGRWGTDTQYF.

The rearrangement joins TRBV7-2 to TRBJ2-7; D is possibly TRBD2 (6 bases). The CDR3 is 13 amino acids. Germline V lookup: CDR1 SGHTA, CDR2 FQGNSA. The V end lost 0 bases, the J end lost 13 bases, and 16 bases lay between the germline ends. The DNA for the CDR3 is TGTGCCAGCAGCTTAGCGCTATCCGGAGGGCACTACTTC. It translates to CASSLALSGGHYF.

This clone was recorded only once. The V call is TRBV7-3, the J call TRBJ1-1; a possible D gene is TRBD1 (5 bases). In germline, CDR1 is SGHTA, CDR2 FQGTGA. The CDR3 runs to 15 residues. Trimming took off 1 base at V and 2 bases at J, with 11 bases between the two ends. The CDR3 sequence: CASSLMGGGNTEAFF. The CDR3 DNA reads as TGTGCCAGCAGCTTAATGGGGGGTGGCAACACTGAAGCTTTCTTT.